One sample yielded the 27 T cell receptor beta chains listed below, sequenced in a study of CD8+ T cells in alopecia areata. Sequencing relied on a cDNA template that was reverse transcribed from extracted RNA. Some clones are missing from TCRdb's copy, which holds only in-frame ones; the method was immunoSEQ multiplex PCR. Of roughly 75,000 clones listed, under 75% are singletons. The material sequenced was CD8+ T cells sorted from blood, taken at week 0. The receptors stem from a human donor with alopecia areata.

The chain combines TRBV6-5 with TRBJ1-4; D unresolved. The CDR3 totals 14 residues. The germline V gene has CDR1 MNHEY and CDR2 SVGAGI. V lost 5 bases to trimming and J lost 6 bases, with 13 bases between them. CDR3 bases: TGTGCCAGCAGTGAACCAGTGGATCATGAAAAACTGTTTTTT. Its protein product is CASSEPVDHEKLFF.

The chain couples TRBV27 to TRBJ2-1; 7 bases agree with TRBD2. Germline-derived CDR1 and CDR2 are MNHEY and SMNVEV (reference sequence). The CDR3 contains 15 residues. The J segment lost 2 bases and the V segment lost 6 bases, leaving 7 bases of the junction unmatched. The CDR3 bases are TGTGCCAGCAGGGTCGGCGGGGGACCCTACAATGAGCAGTTCTTC. It codes for CASRVGGGPYNEQFF.

J is TRBJ2-3 and V is TRBV7-8, with no clear D. Germline CDR1 is SGHVS and CDR2 is FQNEAQ. The CDR3 covers 14 residues. With 1 base removed from V and 0 bases from J, the gap between germline ends came to 5 bases. CDR3 nucleotide sequence: TGTGCCAGCAGCTTAGTATACAGCACAGATACGCAGTATTTT. It encodes CASSLVYSTDTQYF.

This clone has more than one count but fewer than ten. The V and J genes are TRBV29-1 and TRBJ2-1; D is perhaps TRBD1 or TRBD2 (6 bases each). The germline V gene has CDR1 SQVTM and CDR2 ANQGSEA. The V and J ends lost 4 bases and 2 bases respectively, with 18 bases between them. The CDR3 totals 16 residues. The CDR3: CSVGGTFGSTYNEQFF. The CDR3 coding sequence is TGCAGCGTTGGCGGGACATTCGGTTCTACCTACAATGAGCAGTTCTTC.

The gene calls are TRBV7-9 and TRBJ1-2, with D maybe TRBD1 (6 bases). Germline-derived CDR1 and CDR2 are SEHNR and FQNEAQ (reference sequence). The CDR3 consists of 15 residues. Trimming removed 4 bases from V and 3 bases from J, with 15 bases in between. Here the CDR3 DNA reads TGTGCCAGCAGCTCCGTAGGACAGTCGCACTATGGCTACACCTTC. As protein: CASSSVGQSHYGYTF.

V gene TRBV27 combines with J gene TRBJ1-1; D gene ambiguous. The V gene's germline CDR1 is MNHEY and CDR2 SMNVEV (reference sequence). The CDR3 is 14 amino acids. The V and J ends lost 4 bases and 3 bases respectively, with 12 bases between them. The chain's CDR3 is CASSSTRGYTEAFF. The DNA of the CDR3 is TGTGCCAGCAGTTCAACTCGCGGATACACTGAAGCTTTCTTT.

V is TRBV25-1 and J is TRBJ1-2, with D possibly TRBD1 on 5 matching bases. Trimming shortened V by 1 base and J by 8 bases, and 14 bases separated the two germline ends. This CDR3 region has 14 residues. Germline V gives CDR1 MGHDK, CDR2 SYGVNS. The CDR3 DNA sequence: TGTGCCAGCAGTGAATTTTCGGGCAGGGAGGGCTACACCTTC. Translated: CASSEFSGREGYTF.

This sequence joins TRBV29-1 and TRBJ2-5, with D perhaps matching TRBD1 (6 bases). CDR1 is SQVTM, CDR2 ANQGSEA, per germline. Trimming took 2 bases from V and 1 from J, leaving 11 bases between them. The CDR3 is 14 residues long. The CDR3 protein is CSVERGQPQETQYF. The CDR3, as DNA: TGCAGCGTTGAACGCGGACAGCCCCAAGAGACCCAGTACTTC.

The V gene is TRBV27, the J gene TRBJ2-7; 11 bases match TRBD1. Germline V gene lookup returns CDR1 MNHEY and CDR2 SMNVEV (reference sequence). J was trimmed by 2 bases and V by 8 bases; bases with no gene match: 5. CDR3 length: 14 amino acids. CDR3 nucleotides: TGTGCCAGCGCCGGGACAGGGGGTCCCTACGAGCAGTACTTC. The encoded protein is CASAGTGGPYEQYF.

The CDR3 DNA sequence: TGTGCCAGCAGCCACGCCGAGGGGGCCAACGTCCTGACTTTC. This sequence encodes CASSHAEGANVLTF. This sequence joins TRBV6-5 and TRBJ2-6; D call uncertain. Trimming left V 6 bases short and J 4 bases short, with 10 bases between. CDR1 is MNHEY and CDR2 is SVGAGI in the germline V gene. The CDR3 has 14 residues.

This sequence joins TRBV7-8 and TRBJ1-2, with unresolved D. Trimming took 4 bases from V and 3 from J, leaving 12 bases between them. This CDR3 contains 14 residues. Germline CDR1 reads SGHVS; CDR2 reads FQNEAQ. The CDR3 DNA sequence: TGTGCCAGCAGCTGGACGGAGACTCACTATGGCTACACCTTC. This translates into CASSWTETHYGYTF.

The gene calls are TRBV7-6 and TRBJ1-2; 10 positions agree with TRBD1. With 5 bases clipped from V and 6 bases from J, the junction kept 3 bases outside the gene matches. The V gene's germline CDR1 is SGHVS and CDR2 FNYEAQ. CDR3 size: 13 residues. CDR3 nucleotide sequence: TGTGCCAGCAGCCGGACAGGGGGTGATGGCTACACCTTC. Its protein product is CASSRTGGDGYTF.

V gene TRBV7-9 combines with J gene TRBJ2-7, with 10 bases identical to TRBD1. Germline values: CDR1 SEHNR, CDR2 FQNEAQ (reference sequence). This CDR3 contains 15 residues. The V and J ends lost 4 bases and 4 bases, in that order; junction bases with no gene match: 7. This chain's CDR3 is CASSSDRGGLYEQYF. The CDR3 region has the DNA TGTGCCAGCAGCTCGGACAGGGGGGGATTGTACGAGCAGTACTTC.

The chain uses TRBV4-1 and TRBJ2-5; 9 bases line up with TRBD1. The CDR3 runs to 15 residues. V lost 3 bases and J lost 5; bases outside the gene matches: 7. The V gene's germline CDR1 is MGHRA and CDR2 YSYEKL. DNA of the CDR3: TGCGCCAGCAGCCATGCCGCGACAGGGGGGGAGACCCAGTACTTC. Translated: CASSHAATGGETQYF.

This chain uses TRBV4-3 with TRBJ1-4; 7 bases are a match to TRBD1. Losses at the gene ends were 0 bases for V and 7 bases for J; bases not matched to a gene: 8. Germline loops: CDR1 LGHNA, CDR2 YSLEER. The CDR3 consists of 16 residues. CDR3 loop: CASSQDGQGGTEKLFF. CDR3 coding DNA: TGCGCCAGCAGCCAAGATGGGCAGGGGGGAACTGAAAAACTGTTTTTT.

Here the CDR3 reads CASSLPGNGGYTF. DNA for the CDR3: TGTGCCAGCAGCTTGCCGGGAAACGGTGGCTACACCTTC. The chain links TRBV5-6 to TRBJ1-2; D remains unclear. V dropped 1 base and J dropped 7 bases, with 11 bases sitting between them. The CDR3 covers 13 residues. Germline loops: CDR1 SGHDT, CDR2 YYEEEE.

The chain combines TRBV7-2 with TRBJ2-7; perhaps TRBD2 as D (7 bases). Trimming left V 4 bases short and J 3 bases short, with 19 bases between. Germline V lookup: CDR1 SGHTA, CDR2 FQGNSA. This CDR3 has 16 residues. Here the CDR3 reads CASSSGKGGANYEQYF. DNA of the CDR3: TGTGCCAGCAGCTCCGGTAAAGGGGGGGCCAACTACGAGCAGTACTTC.

The V call is TRBV4-1, the J call TRBJ1-5; D ambiguous. The CDR3 runs to 18 residues. The V and J ends lost 0 bases and 0 bases respectively, with 15 bases between them. The germline V gene encodes CDR1 MGHRA and CDR2 YSYEKL. The CDR3 reads CASSQDPSIDGSNQPQHF. CDR3 sequence (DNA): TGCGCCAGCAGCCAAGACCCATCAATCGACGGTAGCAATCAGCCCCAGCATTTT.

This clone appeared a single time. The chain employs TRBV29-1 and TRBJ2-7, with 8 bases fitting TRBD2. Germline-derived CDR1 and CDR2 are SQVTM and ANQGSEA. Trimming removed 3 bases from V and 2 bases from J; junction bases left unmatched: 0. The CDR3 is 12 amino acids. The CDR3 protein is CSVEGLAYEQYF. The CDR3, as DNA: TGCAGCGTTGAGGGACTAGCCTACGAGCAGTACTTC.

The gene calls are TRBV30 and TRBJ2-1, with unresolved D. This CDR3 contains 12 residues. CDR1 GTSNPN and CDR2 SVGIG come from the germline V gene (reference sequence). V lost 5 bases to trimming and J lost 0 bases, with 5 bases between them. Written as DNA, the CDR3 is TGTGCCTGGGATGACTCCTACAATGAGCAGTTCTTC. It specifies CAWDDSYNEQFF.

This clone came up a few times. This chain connects TRBV12-5 to TRBJ2-1; D call uncertain. The CDR3 totals 14 residues. From germline, CDR1 is LGHNT and CDR2 FRNRAP. The V end lost 7 bases, the J end lost 0 bases, and 10 bases lay between the germline ends. CDR3 sequence reads: CASADVLSYNEQFF. CDR3 in DNA: TGTGCTAGTGCTGATGTACTCTCCTACAATGAGCAGTTCTTC.

V usage is TRBV27 and J usage is TRBJ2-1, with unresolved D. The CDR3 runs to 15 residues. The germline V and J ends were trimmed by 5 bases and 2 bases, with 13 bases remaining between them. Germline CDR1 MNHEY, CDR2 SMNVEV (reference sequence). This CDR3 is CASSAWVQPYNEQFF. DNA of the CDR3: TGTGCCAGCAGTGCCTGGGTCCAGCCCTACAATGAGCAGTTCTTC.

The chain joins TRBV30 to TRBJ1-2; 7 bases are a match to TRBD1. Germline loops: CDR1 GTSNPN, CDR2 SVGIG (reference sequence). This CDR3 has 14 residues. The V segment lost 3 bases and the J segment 6 bases; nucleotides outside the gene matches: 10. The CDR3 sequence: CAWSRGQGVDGYTF. The CDR3 nucleotides are TGTGCCTGGAGCCGGGGGCAGGGGGTAGATGGCTACACCTTC.

With respect to this clone: The junction differs from germline at one of its ends, possibly a read error. The V and J genes are TRBV4-1 and TRBJ2-1; a weak D match, TRBD2 (5 bases). CDR1 and CDR2 (germline): MGHRA, YSYEKL. This CDR3 spans 14 amino acids. The CDR3: CASSQDSRTDFRIF. The CDR3 DNA sequence: TGCGCCAGCAGCCAAGATTCCAGGACGGACTTCAGGATCTTC.

This clone was recorded a few times. The rearrangement links TRBV7-9 to TRBJ2-3; a possible D gene is TRBD1 (5 bases). The V end was cut by 5 bases, the J end by 4 bases, with 13 bases between. This CDR3 has 14 residues. CDR1 SEHNR and CDR2 FQNEAQ come from the germline V gene (reference sequence). CDR3 sequence reads: CASSPPSGPDTQYF. CDR3 coding DNA: TGTGCCAGCAGCCCCCCTTCAGGGCCAGATACGCAGTATTTT. Supplemented by reference TRBV7-9 and TRBJ2-3, the full variable domain reads DTGVSQNPRHKITKRGQNVTFRCDPISEHNRLYWYRQTLGQGPEFLTYFQNEAQLEKSRLLSDRFSAERPKGSFSTLEIQRTEQGDSAMYLCASSPPSGPDTQYFGPGTRLTVL.

This rearrangement joins TRBV30 to TRBJ1-2, with D uncertain. Trimming pared 6 bases from V and 4 bases from J, leaving 18 bases between. Germline CDR1 and CDR2: GTSNPN and SVGIG (reference sequence). CDR3 length: 14 amino acids. The CDR3 nucleotides are TGTGCCTGTAAGACCATACAAGAATTCTATGGCTACACCTTC. Translation: CACKTIQEFYGYTF.

The chain recombines TRBV5-1 with TRBJ2-3; tentative D call: TRBD2 (5 bases). Trimming removed 3 bases from V and 6 bases from J, with 14 bases in between. The CDR3 extends over 14 amino acids. Germline CDR1 is SGHRS and CDR2 is YFSETQ. The CDR3 loop is CASSSEGLADTQYF. In DNA, the CDR3 is TGCGCCAGCAGCTCTGAGGGTTTGGCGGATACGCAGTATTTT.